This TCR beta chain was retrieved from a study of T cell responses to AZD1222 COVID-19 vaccine. Study-level points and caveats: AZD1222 recipients seropositive at baseline numbered only 6 or 7. Recipients of two AZD1222 doses showed rising Spike-specific TCR breadth and depth. No repertoire was sampled before or during the peak T cell response, only after it. Spike as a whole was targeted by vaccine-associated CD4 TCRs, dominant at 160-218 and 743-854.

As for this clone: The antigen remains unidentified.

Unmatched junction bases numbered 8, after V lost 3 bases and J lost 4 bases. From germline, CDR1 is SGDLS and CDR2 YYNGEE. The CDR3 extends over 16 amino acids. The table came from immunoSEQ multiplex PCR; TCRdb's copy has only in-frame clones and leaves some out. Of about 75,000 clones detected, approximately 90% appear once; the ten largest clones hold approximately 9.1%. The chain joins TRBV9 to TRBJ1-1, with 11 bases aligning to TRBD1. Source: peripheral blood, taken 28 days after the second dose of the MenACWY control vaccine. The sequence was collected from an adult who received the MenACWY meningococcal vaccine as a control. CDR3 sequence: CASSAGTGGLGTEAFF. CDR3 nucleotides: TGTGCCAGCAGCGCCGGGACAGGGGGATTGGGCACTGAAGCTTTCTTT.